A single sample gave rise to the 2 T cell receptor beta chains below, sequenced in a study of CXCR4 blockade with PD-1 therapy in pancreatic cancer. Repertoires were generated with immunoSEQ multiplex PCR, while TCRdb's copy carries only in-frame clones and drops some. This sample yields thousands of clones, of which around 40% are seen a single time; under 20% belongs to the top ten. The specimen sequenced was tumor tissue. Every receptor here comes from a human donor with pancreatic ductal adenocarcinoma.

The chain recombines TRBV19 with TRBJ1-5; TRBD1 aligns across 9 bases. The CDR3 is 16 amino acids. V dropped 3 bases and J dropped 9; count of bases not matched to a gene: 12. Looked up from germline, CDR1 is LNHDA and CDR2 is SQIVND (reference sequence). CDR3 region: CASSMDRGGSIMPQHF. The CDR3 DNA reads TGTGCCAGTAGTATGGACAGGGGAGGCTCAATCATGCCCCAGCATTTT.

The rearrangement uses TRBV19 and TRBJ1-3, with D possibly matching TRBD1 (5 bases). Trimming left V 4 bases short and J 2 bases short, with 12 bases between. This CDR3 is 15 amino acids long. Per germline, CDR1 LNHDA and CDR2 SQIVND (reference sequence). CDR3 coding DNA: TGTGCCAGTAGTAGCAGGGAGTTCGCTGGAAACACCATATATTTT. As protein: CASSSREFAGNTIYF.